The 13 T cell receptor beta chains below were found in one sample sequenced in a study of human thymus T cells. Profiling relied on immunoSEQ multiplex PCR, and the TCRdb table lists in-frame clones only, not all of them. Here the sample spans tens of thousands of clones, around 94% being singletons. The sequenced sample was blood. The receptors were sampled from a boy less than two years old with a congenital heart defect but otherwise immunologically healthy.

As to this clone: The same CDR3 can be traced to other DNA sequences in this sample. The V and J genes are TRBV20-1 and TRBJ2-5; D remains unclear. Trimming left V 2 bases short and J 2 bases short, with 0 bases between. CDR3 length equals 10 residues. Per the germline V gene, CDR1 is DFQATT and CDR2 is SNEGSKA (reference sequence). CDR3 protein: CSARQETQYF. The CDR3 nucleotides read TGCAGTGCTAGACAAGAGACCCAGTACTTC.

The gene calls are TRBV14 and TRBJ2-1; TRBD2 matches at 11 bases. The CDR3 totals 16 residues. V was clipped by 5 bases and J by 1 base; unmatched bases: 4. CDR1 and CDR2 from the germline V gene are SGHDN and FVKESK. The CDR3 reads CASSAPSGGSYNEQFF. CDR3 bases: TGTGCCAGCAGCGCCCCTAGCGGGGGGTCCTACAATGAGCAGTTCTTC. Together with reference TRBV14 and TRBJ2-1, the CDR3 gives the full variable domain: EAGVTQFPSHSVIEKGQTVTLRCDPISGHDNLYWYRRVMGKEIKFLLHFVKESKQDESGMPNNRFLAERTGGTYSTLKVQPAELEDSGVYFCASSAPSGGSYNEQFFGPGTRLTVL.

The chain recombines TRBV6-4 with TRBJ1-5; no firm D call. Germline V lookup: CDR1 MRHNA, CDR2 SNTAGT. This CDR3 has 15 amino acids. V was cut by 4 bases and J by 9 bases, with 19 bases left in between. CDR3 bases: TGTGCCAGCAGTGGCCCTCGCCACCTTAAGAGGCCCCAGCATTTT. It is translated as CASSGPRHLKRPQHF.

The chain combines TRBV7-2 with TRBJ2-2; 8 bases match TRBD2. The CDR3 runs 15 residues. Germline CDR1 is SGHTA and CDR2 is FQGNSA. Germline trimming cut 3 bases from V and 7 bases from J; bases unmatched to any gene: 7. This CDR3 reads CASSFRLAGGGELFF. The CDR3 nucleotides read TGTGCCAGCAGCTTTAGGCTAGCGGGCGGCGGGGAGCTGTTTTTT.

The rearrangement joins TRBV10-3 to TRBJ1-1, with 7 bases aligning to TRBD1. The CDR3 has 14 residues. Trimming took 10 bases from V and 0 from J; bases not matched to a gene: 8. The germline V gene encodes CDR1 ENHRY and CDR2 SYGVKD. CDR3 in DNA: TGTGCCACCACAGGGGAGTTCATGAACACTGAAGCTTTCTTT. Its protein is CATTGEFMNTEAFF.

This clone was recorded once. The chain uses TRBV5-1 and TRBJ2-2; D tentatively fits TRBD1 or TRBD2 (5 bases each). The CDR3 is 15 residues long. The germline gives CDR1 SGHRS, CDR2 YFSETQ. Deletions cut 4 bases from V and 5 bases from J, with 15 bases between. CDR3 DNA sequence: TGCGCCAGCAGCCCTTGGCCGGGACGGACCGGGGAGCTGTTTTTT. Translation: CASSPWPGRTGELFF.

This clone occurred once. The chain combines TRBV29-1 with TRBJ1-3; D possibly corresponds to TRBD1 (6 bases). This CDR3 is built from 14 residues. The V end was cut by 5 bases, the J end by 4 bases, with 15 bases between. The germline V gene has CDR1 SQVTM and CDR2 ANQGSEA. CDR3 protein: CSVFGGAQGNTIYF. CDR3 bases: TGCAGCGTTTTCGGGGGGGCGCAGGGAAACACCATATATTTT.

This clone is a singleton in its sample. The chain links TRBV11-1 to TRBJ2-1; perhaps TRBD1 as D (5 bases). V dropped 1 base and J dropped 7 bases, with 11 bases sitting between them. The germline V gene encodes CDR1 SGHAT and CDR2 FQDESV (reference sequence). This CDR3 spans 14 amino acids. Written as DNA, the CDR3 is TGTGCCAGCAGCTTAGAGGGGTTCGGGAATGAGCAGTTCTTC. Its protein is CASSLEGFGNEQFF.

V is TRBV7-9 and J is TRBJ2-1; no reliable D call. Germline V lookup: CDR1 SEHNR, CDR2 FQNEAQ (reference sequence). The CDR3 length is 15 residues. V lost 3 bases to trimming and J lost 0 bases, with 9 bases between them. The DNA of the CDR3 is TGTGCCAGCAGCTTTTGGGTAAGCTCCTACAATGAGCAGTTCTTC. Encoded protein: CASSFWVSSYNEQFF.

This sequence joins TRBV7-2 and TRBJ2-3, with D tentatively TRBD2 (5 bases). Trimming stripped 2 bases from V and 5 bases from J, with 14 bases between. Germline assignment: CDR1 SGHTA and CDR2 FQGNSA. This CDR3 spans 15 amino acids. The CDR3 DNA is TGTGCCAGCAGCTTAAGGTCTAGCTTTATAGATACGCAGTATTTT. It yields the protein CASSLRSSFIDTQYF.

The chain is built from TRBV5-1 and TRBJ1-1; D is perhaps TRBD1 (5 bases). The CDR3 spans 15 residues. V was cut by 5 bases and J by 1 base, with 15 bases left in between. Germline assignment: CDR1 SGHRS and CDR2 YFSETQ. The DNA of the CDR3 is TGCGCCAGCAGTTGGACTGGGGGGAAGAACACTGAAGCTTTCTTT. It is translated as CASSWTGGKNTEAFF.

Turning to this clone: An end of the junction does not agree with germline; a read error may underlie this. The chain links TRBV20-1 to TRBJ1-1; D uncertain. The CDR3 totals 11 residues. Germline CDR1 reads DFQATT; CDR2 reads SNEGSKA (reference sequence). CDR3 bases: TGCAGTGCTGGAGAGCACACTGAAGCTTTCTTT. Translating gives CSAGEHTEAFF.

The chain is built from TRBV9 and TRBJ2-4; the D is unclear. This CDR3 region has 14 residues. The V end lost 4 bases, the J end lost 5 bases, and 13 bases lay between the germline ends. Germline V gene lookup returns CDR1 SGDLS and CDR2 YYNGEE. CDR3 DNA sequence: TGTGCCAGCAGCCCCGAGGCCAAAGAAAACATTCAGTACTTC. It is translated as CASSPEAKENIQYF.